The rows below give T cell receptor beta chains drawn from one sample of a study of follicular helper T cells after annual influenza vaccination. Sequencing was performed with immunoSEQ multiplex PCR; in TCRdb, only in-frame clones are kept and a portion is missing. The sample consists of 25,000 to 35,000 clones, 80% to 90% of them appearing once. Here the sequenced sample was CXCR5+ CD38- circulating T follicular helper cells from blood, taken on the day of influenza vaccination. All receptors derive from an adult who received the influenza vaccine. CDR3s include the opening cysteine and the closing phenylalanine or tryptophan. A D gene is named only where the DNA matches it firmly. Not every row has a clone size; where given, it reads once, few, many or a size class.

d_call clone_size j_call v_call cdr3_nt cdr3_aa
TRBD2 few TRBJ2-1 TRBV11-3 TGTGCCAGCAGCTTATTAGCGGGACAAGAGCAGTTCTTC CASSLLAGQEQFF
TRBD1 NA TRBJ1-2 TRBV6-1 TGTGCCAGCAGTGATTTAGACAGGGCCTATGGCTACACCTTC CASSDLDRAYGYTF
NA NA TRBJ2-7 TRBV2 TGTGCCAGCAGTAGGGACACAGCCTACGAGCAGTACTTC CASSRDTAYEQYF
TRBD2 NA TRBJ2-5 TRBV15 TGTGCCACCAGCAGATCCCGAGGACTAGCGGGGGGGCAAGAGACCCAGTACTTC CATSRSRGLAGGQETQYF
NA NA TRBJ1-1 TRBV6-1 TGTGCCAGCAGTGACATTCGGAGGGCTTTCTTT CASSDIRRAFF
NA NA TRBJ1-2 TRBV5-6 TGTGCCAGCAGCTTGCGGGGCTATGGCTACACCTTC CASSLRGYGYTF
NA NA TRBJ1-1 TRBV4-1 TGCGCCAGCAGCCCAGAGGACAGTAGGAACACTGAAGCTTTCTTT CASSPEDSRNTEAFF
NA NA TRBJ1-2 TRBV2 TGTGCCAGCAGTGAAGGTCTGACAGATCTTTGGCATGGCTACACCTTC CASSEGLTDLWHGYTF
TRBD2 NA TRBJ2-1 TRBV19 TGTGCCAGTAGTAGGCCCTTAGTAGCGGGGGGGTACAATGAGCAGTTCTTC CASSRPLVAGGYNEQFF
TRBD2 NA TRBJ2-1 TRBV5-3 TGTGCCAGAAGCTTGGCCGGGAGGAGCGGGGGGAGCTCCTACAATGAGCAGTTCTTC CARSLAGRSGGSSYNEQFF
NA NA TRBJ2-1 TRBV6-6 TGTGCCAGCAGTCCGGGGAGTAGCTCCTACAATGAGCAGTTCTTC CASSPGSSSYNEQFF
NA NA TRBJ2-3 TRBV29-1 TGCAGCGTTAAAGCTCCAGGGGTGAATCCTACGCAGTATTTT CSVKAPGVNPTQYF
TRBD2 NA TRBJ2-7 TRBV28 TGTGCCAGCAGCCGGGGGGGACAAGTCTACGAGCAGTACTTC CASSRGGQVYEQYF
NA NA TRBJ1-2 TRBV21-1 TGTGCCAGCAGCACGACAGGGGCCAGGAGTAACCCGAACTATGGCTACACCTTC CASSTTGARSNPNYGYTF
NA NA TRBJ2-3 TRBV28 TGTGCCAGCAGCCCCCCCCGAGCGGGTAGCACAGATACGCAGTATTTT CASSPPRAGSTDTQYF
NA NA TRBJ2-5 TRBV15 TGTGCCACCAGCAGAGGGGGCTTCATTGGGGTCCAAGAGACCCAGTACTTC CATSRGGFIGVQETQYF
TRBD2 NA TRBJ2-1 TRBV11-2 TGTGCCAGCAGCCCGAGCTCGGGCGGGGGGTACAATGAGCAGTTCTTC CASSPSSGGGYNEQFF
TRBD2 NA TRBJ2-1 TRBV4-2 TGTGCCAGCAGCCAAGATACCAGCGGGGGGGCTGTCGATGAGCAGTTCTTC CASSQDTSGGAVDEQFF
NA NA TRBJ1-3 TRBV5-1 TGCGCCAGCAGCTTGGGTTCAGGGCTGGGAAACACCATATATTTT CASSLGSGLGNTIYF
TRBD2 NA TRBJ2-1 TRBV11-2 TGTGCCAGCAGCTTGACTAGCGGGACTTACAATGAGCAGTTCTTC CASSLTSGTYNEQFF
TRBD1 NA TRBJ1-5 TRBV5-4 TGTGCCACCCAAGCCGGGACAGGGTCCAATCAGCCCCAGCATTTT CATQAGTGSNQPQHF
NA NA TRBJ2-7 TRBV5-6 TGTGCCAGCAGCTTGGGCCCACAGGGATACGAGCAGTACTTC CASSLGPQGYEQYF
TRBD1 NA TRBJ2-7 TRBV11-2 TGTGCCAGCAGCTCTGACAGGGTTTATGAGCAGTACTTC CASSSDRVYEQYF
NA NA TRBJ2-7 TRBV7-8 TGTGCCAGCAGCTTAGCTGGACACCCGGACTACGAGCAGTACTTC CASSLAGHPDYEQYF
TRBD1 few TRBJ1-1 TRBV27 TGTGCCAGCAGCTCCTGGACAGGGACGGCTTTCTTT CASSSWTGTAFF
TRBD2 once TRBJ2-1 TRBV5-4 TGTGCCAGCAGCTTGGGTCTAGCGGGAGGAACGTACAATGAGCAGTTCTTC CASSLGLAGGTYNEQFF
NA NA TRBJ1-3 TRBV6-6 TGTGCCAGCAGTTACTCGAGCAGGCTCTCTGGAAACACCATATATTTT CASSYSSRLSGNTIYF
NA NA TRBJ2-7 TRBV7-8 TGTGCCAGCGTTAGGGGGTACACCTACGAGCAGTACTTC CASVRGYTYEQYF
NA once TRBJ2-7 TRBV11-2 TGTGCCAGCAGTGCTCGGGGGGCGATCGTATACGAGCAGTACTTC CASSARGAIVYEQYF
NA NA TRBJ1-5 TRBV30 TGTGCCTGTACCGGAGGGTTGGGCGATCAGCCCCAGCATTTT CACTGGLGDQPQHF
NA NA TRBJ2-7 TRBV7-9 TGTGCCAGCAGCTTTGACGGGAGTATCAACGAGCAGTACTTC CASSFDGSINEQYF
TRBD2 few TRBJ2-1 TRBV10-3 TGTGCCATCAGTACAGCGGGAGGGCCCTCAGGCAATGAGCAGTTCTTC CAISTAGGPSGNEQFF
NA NA TRBJ2-3 TRBV11-2 TGTGCCAGCAGCCCCCTGGGGGGGCCTTCTAGCACAGATACGCAGTATTTT CASSPLGGPSSTDTQYF
NA NA TRBJ1-5 TRBV7-2 TGTGCCAGCAGCGCAGGCCAAAATCAGCCCCAGCATTTT CASSAGQNQPQHF
TRBD2 NA TRBJ2-5 TRBV7-2 TGTGCCAGCAGCTTAGGTAGCGGGGTCTCGTGGACCCAGTACTTC CASSLGSGVSWTQYF
TRBD1 NA TRBJ1-5 TRBV5-1 TGCGCCAGCAGCGTACAGGGGGGTAATCAGCCCCAGCATTTT CASSVQGGNQPQHF
TRBD2 NA TRBJ2-7 TRBV19 TGTGCCAGTAGCAAACGGCCGCTAGCGGGGACCTACGAGCAGTACTTC CASSKRPLAGTYEQYF
NA NA TRBJ2-5 TRBV10-3 TGTGCCATCAGTGAGTTGATAGCTCCCCAAGAGACCCAGTACTTC CAISELIAPQETQYF
NA NA TRBJ2-7 TRBV5-1 TGCGCCAGCAGCCCCGGGGTTGGAGATGCAATTGGCGAGCAGTACTTC CASSPGVGDAIGEQYF
NA NA TRBJ2-3 TRBV2 TGTGCCAGCAGTCGCGGGACTCGGACAGATACGCAGTATTTT CASSRGTRTDTQYF
NA NA TRBJ2-7 TRBV27 TGTGCCAGCAGTTTTGTACGGGGGACCGCCCTTGAAGAGTACTTC CASSFVRGTALEEYF
TRBD2 NA TRBJ2-1 TRBV6-6 TGTGCCAGCAGTTCCCCGACTAGCGGGAGGAGGGCTGAGCAGTTCTTC CASSSPTSGRRAEQFF
NA NA TRBJ1-1 TRBV6-5 TGTGCCAGCAGCCGTGGACAGCTGAACACTGAAGCTTTCTTT CASSRGQLNTEAFF
NA NA TRBJ1-2 TRBV5-6 TGTGCCAGCAGCCTGACTAGTGTGTATGCAGGCTACACCTTC CASSLTSVYAGYTF
NA NA TRBJ2-1 TRBV7-6 TGTGCCAGCAGCCCCCGGCCCAGGTCCAGCTCCTACAATGAGCAGTTCTTC CASSPRPRSSSYNEQFF
NA NA TRBJ1-3 TRBV27 TGTGCCAGCAGTTTGCAGGGTTCTGGAAACACCATATATTTT CASSLQGSGNTIYF
NA NA TRBJ2-7 TRBV29-1 TGCAGCGCCCAAATCCCCGGAGGGACAGCTTTCTCCTACGAGCAGTACTTC CSAQIPGGTAFSYEQYF
TRBD1 NA TRBJ1-1 TRBV6-6 TGTGCCAGCAGTACCGCAGGGGGCGGCACTGAAGCTTTCTTT CASSTAGGGTEAFF
NA NA TRBJ1-2 TRBV18 TGTGCCAGCTCCCTCGGACAGAGAGATGGCTACACCTTC CASSLGQRDGYTF
NA NA TRBJ2-2 TRBV7-6 TGTGCCAGCAGCTTAGGCTACAGGGCCGGGGAGCTGTTTTTT CASSLGYRAGELFF
NA NA TRBJ1-5 TRBV6-4 TGTGCCACAGAGGTCCACACCAATCAGCCCCAGCATTTT CATEVHTNQPQHF
NA NA TRBJ1-1 TRBV11-3 TGTGCCAGCAGCAGGTCGGATGGGGCGAACACTGAAGCTTTCTTT CASSRSDGANTEAFF
TRBD1 NA TRBJ2-7 TRBV30 TGTGCCTGGAGTCCAGGGACAGGGCTGAGCTTC CAWSPGTGLSF
NA NA TRBJ2-4 TRBV7-9 TGTGCCAGCAGCTTAGCGCGGAGCGGTAAAAACATTCAGTACTTC CASSLARSGKNIQYF
TRBD1 NA TRBJ2-5 TRBV5-1 TGCGCCAGCAGCCAACTAGGCAGGGGGCAACGGGAGACCCAGTACTTC CASSQLGRGQRETQYF
NA NA TRBJ2-3 TRBV27 TGTGCCAGCAGGCCCCAAAAGCCAACTAGCACAGATACGCAGTATTTT CASRPQKPTSTDTQYF
NA once TRBJ1-5 TRBV2 TGTGCCAGCAGTGCGGGCAGGGGAAATCAGCCCCAGCATTTT CASSAGRGNQPQHF